The entry that follows covers one T cell receptor (beta chain) sequence. The antigen is not known. In germline, CDR1 is SGHRS, CDR2 YFSETQ. V was pared by 0 bases and J by 7 bases, with 5 bases between. The CDR3 sequence is 12 residues long. This sample was included in a study of cytomegalovirus exposure and HLA in healthy donors. PCR was performed using 60 Vbeta and 13 Jbeta primers. How the authors handled the data: Around 12 million of tens of millions of unique TCR beta chains were shared, per a later count. The protocol was immunoSEQ multiplex PCR, while the TCRdb copy is restricted to in-frame clones and leaves out a portion. V and J calls and clone size are as listed in that table; D and trimming were resolved from the DNA. The sample yields around 80,000 clones, over 65% seen once. Study findings and constraints: The HLA-A and HLA-B alleles of most subjects were reportedly predicted accurately from TCR beta sequences. There were reportedly fewer N-insertions in an Asian-associated ancestry cluster than the roughly 700-donor mean, in a later analysis. On later analysis, the bulk of CMV-associated TCR beta chains appeared to be HLA-restricted.

Sequenced: PBMCs. The clonotype was recovered from a middle-aged man in good health and CMV-seropositive. This chain links TRBV5-1 with TRBJ2-1, with D tentatively TRBD1 (5 bases). CDR3 sequence: CASSLAGNEQFF. Written as DNA, the CDR3 is TGCGCCAGCAGCTTGGCAGGGAATGAGCAGTTCTTC.